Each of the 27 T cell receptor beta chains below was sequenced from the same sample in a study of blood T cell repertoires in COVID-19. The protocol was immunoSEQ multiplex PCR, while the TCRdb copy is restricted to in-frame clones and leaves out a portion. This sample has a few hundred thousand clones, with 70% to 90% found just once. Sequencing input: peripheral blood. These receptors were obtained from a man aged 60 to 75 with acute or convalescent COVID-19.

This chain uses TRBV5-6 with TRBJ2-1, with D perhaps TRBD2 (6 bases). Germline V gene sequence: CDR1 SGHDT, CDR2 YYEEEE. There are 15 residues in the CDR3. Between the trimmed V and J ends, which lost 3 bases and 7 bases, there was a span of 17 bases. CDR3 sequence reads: CASSSGVVPENEQFF. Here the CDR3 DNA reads TGTGCCAGCAGCTCGGGGGTAGTACCGGAGAATGAGCAGTTCTTC.

The CDR3 here is CASSEPTWDRGLGSPLHF. CDR3 DNA sequence: TGTGCCAGCAGTGAACCCACTTGGGACAGGGGGCTGGGGTCACCCCTCCACTTT. V gene TRBV2 combines with J gene TRBJ1-6, with 12 bases identical to TRBD1. In germline, CDR1 is SNHLY, CDR2 FYNNEI. J lost 10 bases, V lost 2 bases, and 12 bases had no gene match. The CDR3 has 18 amino acids.

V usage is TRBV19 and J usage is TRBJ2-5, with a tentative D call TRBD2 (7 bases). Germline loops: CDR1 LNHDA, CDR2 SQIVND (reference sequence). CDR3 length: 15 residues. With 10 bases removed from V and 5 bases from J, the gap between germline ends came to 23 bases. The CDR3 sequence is CATAGAGPPRETQYF. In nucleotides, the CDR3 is TGTGCCACCGCGGGGGCAGGACCTCCCAGGGAGACCCAGTACTTC.

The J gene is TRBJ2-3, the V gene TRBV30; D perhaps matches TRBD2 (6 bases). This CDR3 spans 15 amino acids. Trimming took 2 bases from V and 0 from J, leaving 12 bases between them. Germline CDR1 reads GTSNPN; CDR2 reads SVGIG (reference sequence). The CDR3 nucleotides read TGTGCCTGGAGTTGGGGCGGGGTTAGCACAGATACGCAGTATTTT. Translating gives CAWSWGGVSTDTQYF.

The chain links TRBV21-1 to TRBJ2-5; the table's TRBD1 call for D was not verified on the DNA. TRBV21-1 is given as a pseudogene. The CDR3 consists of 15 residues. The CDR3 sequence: CASSVPGQFQETQYF. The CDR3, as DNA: TGTGCCAGCAGCGTCCCAGGACAGTTTCAAGAGACCCAGTACTTC.

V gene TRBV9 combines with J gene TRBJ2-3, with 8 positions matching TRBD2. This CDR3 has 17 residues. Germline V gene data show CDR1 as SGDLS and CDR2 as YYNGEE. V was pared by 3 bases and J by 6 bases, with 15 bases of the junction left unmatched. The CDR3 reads CASSEGRRSGGGDTQYF. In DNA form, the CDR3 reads TGTGCCAGCAGCGAGGGGAGACGGAGCGGGGGCGGGGATACGCAGTATTTT.

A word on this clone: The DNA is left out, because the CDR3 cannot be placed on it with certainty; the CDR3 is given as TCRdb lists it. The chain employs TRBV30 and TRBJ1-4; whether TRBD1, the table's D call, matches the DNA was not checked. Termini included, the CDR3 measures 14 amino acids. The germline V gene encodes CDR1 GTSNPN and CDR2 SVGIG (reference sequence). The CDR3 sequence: CAWSSGQGMEKLFF.

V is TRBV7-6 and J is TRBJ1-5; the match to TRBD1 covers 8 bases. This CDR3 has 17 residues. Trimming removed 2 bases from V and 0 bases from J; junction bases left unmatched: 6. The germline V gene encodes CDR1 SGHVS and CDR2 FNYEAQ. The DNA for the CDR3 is TGTGCCAGCAGCTTACTGACAGGGGCCTTTAGCAATCAGCCCCAGCATTTT. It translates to CASSLLTGAFSNQPQHF.

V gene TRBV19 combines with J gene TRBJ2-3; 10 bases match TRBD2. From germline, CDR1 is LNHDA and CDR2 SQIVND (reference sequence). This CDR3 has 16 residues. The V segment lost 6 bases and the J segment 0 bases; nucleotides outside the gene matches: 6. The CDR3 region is CASSRLAGASTDTQYF. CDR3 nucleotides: TGTGCCAGTAGCAGGCTAGCGGGGGCTAGCACAGATACGCAGTATTTT.

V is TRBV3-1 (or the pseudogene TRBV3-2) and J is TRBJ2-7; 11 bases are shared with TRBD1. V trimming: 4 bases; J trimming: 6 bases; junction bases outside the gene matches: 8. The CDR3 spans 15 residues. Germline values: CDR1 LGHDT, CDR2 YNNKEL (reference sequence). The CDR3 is CASSRPGQGESEQYF. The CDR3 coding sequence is TGTGCCAGCAGCCGGCCGGGACAGGGGGAGAGCGAGCAGTACTTC.

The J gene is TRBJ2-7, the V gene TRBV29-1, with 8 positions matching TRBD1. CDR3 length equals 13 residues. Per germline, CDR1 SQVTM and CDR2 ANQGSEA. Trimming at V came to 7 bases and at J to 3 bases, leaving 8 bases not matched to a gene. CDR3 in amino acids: CSGTGSGLYEQYF. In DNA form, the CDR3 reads TGCAGCGGGACAGGGTCGGGGCTCTACGAGCAGTACTTC.

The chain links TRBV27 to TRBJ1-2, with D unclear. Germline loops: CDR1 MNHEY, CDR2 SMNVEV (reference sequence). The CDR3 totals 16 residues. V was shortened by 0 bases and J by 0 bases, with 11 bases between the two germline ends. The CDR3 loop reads CASSLSPAGANYGYTF. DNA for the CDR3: TGTGCCAGCAGTTTATCGCCCGCAGGTGCTAACTATGGCTACACCTTC.

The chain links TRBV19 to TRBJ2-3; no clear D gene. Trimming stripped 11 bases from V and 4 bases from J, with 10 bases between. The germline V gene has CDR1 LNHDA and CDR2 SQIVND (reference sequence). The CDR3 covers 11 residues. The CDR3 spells CACSVADTQYF. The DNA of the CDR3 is TGTGCCTGCTCAGTGGCAGATACGCAGTATTTT.

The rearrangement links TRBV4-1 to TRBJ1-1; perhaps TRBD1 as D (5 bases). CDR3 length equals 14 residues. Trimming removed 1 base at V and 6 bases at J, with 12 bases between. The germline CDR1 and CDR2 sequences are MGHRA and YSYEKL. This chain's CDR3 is CASSQGRRGSEAFF. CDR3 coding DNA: TGCGCCAGCAGCCAAGGACGTCGGGGGTCTGAAGCTTTCTTT.

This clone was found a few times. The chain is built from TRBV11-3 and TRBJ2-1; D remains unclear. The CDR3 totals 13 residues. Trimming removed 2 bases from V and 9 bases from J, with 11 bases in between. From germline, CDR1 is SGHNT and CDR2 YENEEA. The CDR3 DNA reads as TGTGCCAGCAGCTTATGGGCCGACGGTGAGCAGTTCTTC. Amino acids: CASSLWADGEQFF.

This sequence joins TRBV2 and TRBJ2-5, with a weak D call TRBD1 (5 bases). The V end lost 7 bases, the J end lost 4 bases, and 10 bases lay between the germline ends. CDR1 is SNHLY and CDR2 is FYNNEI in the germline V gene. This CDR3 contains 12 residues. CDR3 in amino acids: CASNGQGETQYF. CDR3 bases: TGTGCCAGCAATGGCCAGGGAGAGACCCAGTACTTC.

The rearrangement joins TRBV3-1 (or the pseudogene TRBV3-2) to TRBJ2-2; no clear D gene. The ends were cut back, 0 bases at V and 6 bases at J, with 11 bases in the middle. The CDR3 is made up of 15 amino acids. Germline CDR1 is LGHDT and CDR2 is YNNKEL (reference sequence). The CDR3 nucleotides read TGTGCCAGCAGCCAAGATTTCTCTCTCTCCGGGGAGCTGTTTTTT. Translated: CASSQDFSLSGELFF.

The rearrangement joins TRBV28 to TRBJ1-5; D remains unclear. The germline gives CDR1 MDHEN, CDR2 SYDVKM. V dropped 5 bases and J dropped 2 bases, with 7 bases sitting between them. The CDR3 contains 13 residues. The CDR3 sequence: CASSLIGNQPQHF. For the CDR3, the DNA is TGTGCCAGCAGTCTAATTGGCAATCAGCCCCAGCATTTT.

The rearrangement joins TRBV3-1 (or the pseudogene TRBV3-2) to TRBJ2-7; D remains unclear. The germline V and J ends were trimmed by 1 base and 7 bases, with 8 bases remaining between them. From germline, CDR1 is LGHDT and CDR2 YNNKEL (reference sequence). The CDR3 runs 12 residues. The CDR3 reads CASSQVSREQYF. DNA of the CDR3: TGTGCCAGCAGCCAAGTTAGCCGGGAGCAGTACTTC.

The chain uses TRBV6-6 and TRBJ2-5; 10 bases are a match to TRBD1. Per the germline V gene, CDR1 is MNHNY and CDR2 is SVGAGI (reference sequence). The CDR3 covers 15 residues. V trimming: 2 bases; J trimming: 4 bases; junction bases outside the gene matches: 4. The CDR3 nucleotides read TGTGCCAGCAGTTACGACAGGGGGCGCTCAGAGACCCAGTACTTC. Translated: CASSYDRGRSETQYF.

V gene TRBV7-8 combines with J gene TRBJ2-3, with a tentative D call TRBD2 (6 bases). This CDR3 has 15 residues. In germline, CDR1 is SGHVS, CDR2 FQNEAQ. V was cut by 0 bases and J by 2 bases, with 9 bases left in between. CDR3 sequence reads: CASSLAGGATDTQYF. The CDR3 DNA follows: TGTGCCAGCAGCTTAGCGGGGGGTGCCACAGATACGCAGTATTTT.

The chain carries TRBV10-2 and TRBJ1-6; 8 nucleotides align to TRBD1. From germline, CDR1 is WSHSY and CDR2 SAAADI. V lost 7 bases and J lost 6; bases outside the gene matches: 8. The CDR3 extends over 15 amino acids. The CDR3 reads CASTPRTGFNSPLHF. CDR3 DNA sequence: TGCGCCAGCACCCCCCGGACAGGGTTTAATTCACCCCTCCACTTT.

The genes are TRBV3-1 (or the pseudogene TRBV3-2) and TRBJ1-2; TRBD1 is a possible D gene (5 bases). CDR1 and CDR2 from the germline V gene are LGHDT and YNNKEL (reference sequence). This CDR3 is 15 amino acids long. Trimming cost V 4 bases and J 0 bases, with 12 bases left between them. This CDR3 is CASSPYQGSNYGYTF. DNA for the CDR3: TGTGCCAGCAGCCCGTACCAGGGTTCTAACTATGGCTACACCTTC.

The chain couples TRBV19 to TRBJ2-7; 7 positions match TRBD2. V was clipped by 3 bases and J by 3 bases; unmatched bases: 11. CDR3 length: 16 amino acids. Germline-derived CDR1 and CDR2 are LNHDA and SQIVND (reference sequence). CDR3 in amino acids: CASSIFRTSVVYEQYF. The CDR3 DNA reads TGTGCCAGTAGTATCTTCCGTACTAGCGTAGTCTACGAGCAGTACTTC.

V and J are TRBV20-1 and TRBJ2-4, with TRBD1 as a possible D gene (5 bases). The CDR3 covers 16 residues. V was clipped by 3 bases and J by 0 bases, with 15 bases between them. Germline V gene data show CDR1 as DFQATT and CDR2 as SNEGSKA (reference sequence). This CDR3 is CSASGQGELAKNIQYF. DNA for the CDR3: TGCAGTGCTAGTGGGCAGGGCGAGCTAGCCAAAAACATTCAGTACTTC.

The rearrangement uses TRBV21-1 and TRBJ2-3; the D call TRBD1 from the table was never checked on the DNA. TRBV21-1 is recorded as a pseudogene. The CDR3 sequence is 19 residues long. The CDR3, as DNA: TGTGCCAGCAGCAATGGAGGGACAGGGGCGACTTTTAGCACAGATACGCAGTATTTT. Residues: CASSNGGTGATFSTDTQYF.

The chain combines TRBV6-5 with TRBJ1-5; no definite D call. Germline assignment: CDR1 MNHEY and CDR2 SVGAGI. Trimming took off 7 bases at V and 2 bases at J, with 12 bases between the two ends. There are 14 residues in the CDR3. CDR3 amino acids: CASKEIQGNQPQHF. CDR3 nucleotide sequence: TGTGCCAGCAAAGAAATCCAGGGCAATCAGCCCCAGCATTTT.